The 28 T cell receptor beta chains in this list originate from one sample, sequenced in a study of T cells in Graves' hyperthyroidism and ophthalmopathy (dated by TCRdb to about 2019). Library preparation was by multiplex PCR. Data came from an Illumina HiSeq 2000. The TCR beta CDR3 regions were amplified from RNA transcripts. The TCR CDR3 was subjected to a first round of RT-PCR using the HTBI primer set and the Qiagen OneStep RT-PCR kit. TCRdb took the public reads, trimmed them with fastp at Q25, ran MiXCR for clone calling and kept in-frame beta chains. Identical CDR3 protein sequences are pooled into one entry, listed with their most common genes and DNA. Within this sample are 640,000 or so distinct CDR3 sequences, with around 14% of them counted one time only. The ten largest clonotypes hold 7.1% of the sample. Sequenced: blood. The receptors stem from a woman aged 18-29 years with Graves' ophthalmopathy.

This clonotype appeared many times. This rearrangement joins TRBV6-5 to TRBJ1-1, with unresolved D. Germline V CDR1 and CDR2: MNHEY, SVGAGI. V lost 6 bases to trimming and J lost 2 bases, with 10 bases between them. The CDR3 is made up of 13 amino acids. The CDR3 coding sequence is TGTGCCAGCAGCTACGCGGGTAACACTGAAGCTTTCTTT. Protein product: CASSYAGNTEAFF.

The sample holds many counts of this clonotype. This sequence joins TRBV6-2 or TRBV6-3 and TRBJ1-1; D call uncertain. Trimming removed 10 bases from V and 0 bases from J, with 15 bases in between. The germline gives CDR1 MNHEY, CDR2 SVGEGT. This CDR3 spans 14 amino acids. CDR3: CAISARVMNTEAFF. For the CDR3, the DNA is TGTGCCATCTCCGCGCGCGTAATGAACACTGAAGCTTTCTTT.

The CDR3 reads CASSIDLGAEGEAFF. DNA of the CDR3: TGTGCCAGTAGTATAGATCTTGGGGCGGAGGGTGAAGCTTTCTTT. The V and J genes are TRBV19 and TRBJ1-1; D may be TRBD1 (5 bases). The V gene lost 0 bases and the J gene lost 7 bases, with 15 bases spanning the gap. Germline CDR1 reads LNHDA; CDR2 reads SQIVND (reference sequence). The CDR3 sequence is 15 residues long.

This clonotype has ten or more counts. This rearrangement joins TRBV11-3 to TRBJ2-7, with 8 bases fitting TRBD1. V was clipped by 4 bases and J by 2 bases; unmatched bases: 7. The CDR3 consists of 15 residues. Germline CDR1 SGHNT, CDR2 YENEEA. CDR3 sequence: CASSSAYRGTYEQYF. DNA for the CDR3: TGTGCCAGCAGCTCAGCATACAGGGGGACCTACGAGCAGTACTTC.

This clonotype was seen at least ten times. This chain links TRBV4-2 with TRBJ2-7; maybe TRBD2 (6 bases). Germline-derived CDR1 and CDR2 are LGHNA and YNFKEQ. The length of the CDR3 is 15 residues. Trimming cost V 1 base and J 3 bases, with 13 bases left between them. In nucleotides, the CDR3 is TGTGCCAGCAGCCAAGCTGTGGGAGGTGGCTACGAGCAGTACTTC. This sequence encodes CASSQAVGGGYEQYF.

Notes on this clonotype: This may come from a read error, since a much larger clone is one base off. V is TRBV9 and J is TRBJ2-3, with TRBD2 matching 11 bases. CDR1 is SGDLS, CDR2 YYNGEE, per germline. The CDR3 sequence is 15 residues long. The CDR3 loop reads CANSVAGGPQDTQYF. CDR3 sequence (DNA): TGTGCCAACAGCGTAGCGGGAGGGCCACAAGATACGCAGTATTTT.

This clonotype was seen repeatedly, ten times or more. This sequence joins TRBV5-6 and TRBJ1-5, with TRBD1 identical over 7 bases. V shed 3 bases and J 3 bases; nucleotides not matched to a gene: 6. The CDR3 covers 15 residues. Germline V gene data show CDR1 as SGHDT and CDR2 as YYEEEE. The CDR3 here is CASSSGQDYNQPQHF. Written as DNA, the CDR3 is TGTGCCAGCAGCTCCGGACAGGATTACAATCAGCCCCAGCATTTT. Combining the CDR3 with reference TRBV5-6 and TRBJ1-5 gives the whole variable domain DAGVTQSPTHLIKTRGQQVTLRCSPKSGHDTVSWYQQALGQGPQFIFQYYEEEERQRGNFPDRFSGHQFPNYSSELNVNALLLGDSALYLCASSSGQDYNQPQHFGDGTRLSIL.

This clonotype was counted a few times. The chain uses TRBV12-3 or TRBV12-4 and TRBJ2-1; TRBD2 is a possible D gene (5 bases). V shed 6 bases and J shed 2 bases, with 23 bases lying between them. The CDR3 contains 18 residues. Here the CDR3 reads CASSPPDSLARPYNEQFF. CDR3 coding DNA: TGTGCCAGCAGCCCTCCAGATTCCCTAGCTCGGCCCTACAATGAGCAGTTCTTC.

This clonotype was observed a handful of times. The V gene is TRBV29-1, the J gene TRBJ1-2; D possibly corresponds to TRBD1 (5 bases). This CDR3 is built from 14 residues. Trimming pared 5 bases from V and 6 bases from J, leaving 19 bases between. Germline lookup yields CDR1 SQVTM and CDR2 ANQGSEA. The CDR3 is CSVITGTPIHGYTF. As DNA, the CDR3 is TGCAGCGTTATAACCGGGACCCCGATCCATGGCTACACCTTC.

The CDR3 DNA follows: TGTGCCAGCAGTTTATTGGTGCCCCACCGGGACAGGGAACAACATAACTATGGCTACACCTTC. Its translation is CASSLLVPHRDREQHNYGYTF. The gene calls are TRBV28 and TRBJ1-2; 9 nucleotides match TRBD1. V trimming: 1 base; J trimming: 1 base; junction bases outside the gene matches: 19. In germline, CDR1 is MDHEN, CDR2 SYDVKM. The CDR3 sequence is 21 residues long.

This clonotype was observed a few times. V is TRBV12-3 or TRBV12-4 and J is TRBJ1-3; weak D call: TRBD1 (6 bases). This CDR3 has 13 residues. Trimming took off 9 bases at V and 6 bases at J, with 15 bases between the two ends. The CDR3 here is CARRLGGENTIYF. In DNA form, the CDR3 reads TGTGCCAGGAGACTGGGGGGCGAAAACACCATATATTTT.

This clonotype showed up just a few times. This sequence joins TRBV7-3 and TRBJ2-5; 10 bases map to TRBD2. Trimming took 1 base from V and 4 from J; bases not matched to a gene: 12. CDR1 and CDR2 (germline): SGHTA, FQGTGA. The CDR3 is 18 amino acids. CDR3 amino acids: CASSLKGSALAGLETQYF. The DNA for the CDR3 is TGTGCCAGCAGCTTAAAAGGTTCGGCACTAGCGGGATTAGAGACCCAGTACTTC. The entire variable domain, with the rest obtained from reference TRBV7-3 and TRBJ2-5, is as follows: GAGVSQTPSNKVTEKGKYVELRCDPISGHTALYWYRQSLGQGPEFLIYFQGTGAADDSGLPNDRFFAVRPEGSVSTLKIQRTERGDSAVYLCASSLKGSALAGLETQYFGPGTRLLVL.

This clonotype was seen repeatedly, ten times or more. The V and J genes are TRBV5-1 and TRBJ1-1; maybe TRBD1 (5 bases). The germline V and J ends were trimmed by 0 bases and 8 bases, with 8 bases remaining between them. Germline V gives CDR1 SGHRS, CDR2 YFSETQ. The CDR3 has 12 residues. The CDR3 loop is CASSLEAGEAFF. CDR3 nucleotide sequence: TGCGCCAGCAGCTTGGAAGCAGGGGAAGCTTTCTTT.

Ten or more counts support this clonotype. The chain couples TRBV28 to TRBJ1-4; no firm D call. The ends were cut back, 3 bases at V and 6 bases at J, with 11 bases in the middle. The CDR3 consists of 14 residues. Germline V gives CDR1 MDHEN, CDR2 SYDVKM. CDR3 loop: CASSFSGPYEKLFF. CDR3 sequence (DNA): TGTGCCAGCAGTTTCAGTGGGCCTTATGAAAAACTGTTTTTT. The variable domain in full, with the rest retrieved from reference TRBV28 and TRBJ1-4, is DVKVTQSSRYLVKRTGEKVFLECVQDMDHENMFWYRQDPGLGLRLIYFSYDVKMKEKGDIPEGYSVSREKKERFSLILESASTNQTSMYLCASSFSGPYEKLFFGSGTQLSVL.

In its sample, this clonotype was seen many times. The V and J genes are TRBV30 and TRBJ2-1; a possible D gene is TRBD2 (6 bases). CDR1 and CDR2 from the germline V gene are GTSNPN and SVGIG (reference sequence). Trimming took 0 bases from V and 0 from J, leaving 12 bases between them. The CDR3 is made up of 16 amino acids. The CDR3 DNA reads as TGTGCCTGGAGTGTCCCAGGGACTGACTCCTACAATGAGCAGTTCTTC. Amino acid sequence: CAWSVPGTDSYNEQFF.

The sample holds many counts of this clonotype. CDR3 sequence: CASSRQLPDSNQPQHF. The CDR3 nucleotides are TGTGCCAGCAGTAGACAGTTACCCGATAGCAATCAGCCCCAGCATTTT. The rearrangement joins TRBV6-1 to TRBJ1-5; D is perhaps TRBD1 (5 bases). The V gene's germline CDR1 is MNHNS and CDR2 SASEGT. CDR3 size: 16 residues. The V and J ends lost 5 bases and 0 bases respectively, with 14 bases between them.

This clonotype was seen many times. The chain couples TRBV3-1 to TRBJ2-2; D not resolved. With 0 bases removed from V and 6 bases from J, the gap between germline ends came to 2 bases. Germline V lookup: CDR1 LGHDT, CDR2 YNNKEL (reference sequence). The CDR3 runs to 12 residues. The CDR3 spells CASSQDAGELFF. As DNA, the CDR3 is TGTGCCAGCAGCCAAGATGCCGGGGAGCTGTTTTTT.

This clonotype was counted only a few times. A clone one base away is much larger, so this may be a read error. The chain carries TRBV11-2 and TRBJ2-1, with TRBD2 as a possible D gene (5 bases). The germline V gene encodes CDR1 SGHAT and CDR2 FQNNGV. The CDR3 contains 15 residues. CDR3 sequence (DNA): TGTGCCGGCAGCTTAGAAGGGAGAACCTACAATGAGCAGTTCTTC. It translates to CAGSLEGRTYNEQFF.

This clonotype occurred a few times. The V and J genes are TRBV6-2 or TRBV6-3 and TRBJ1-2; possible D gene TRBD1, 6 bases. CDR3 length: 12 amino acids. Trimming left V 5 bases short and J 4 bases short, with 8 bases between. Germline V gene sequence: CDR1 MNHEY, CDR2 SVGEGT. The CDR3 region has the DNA TGTGCCAGCAGTAGGACAGCCTATGGCTACACCTTC. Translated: CASSRTAYGYTF.

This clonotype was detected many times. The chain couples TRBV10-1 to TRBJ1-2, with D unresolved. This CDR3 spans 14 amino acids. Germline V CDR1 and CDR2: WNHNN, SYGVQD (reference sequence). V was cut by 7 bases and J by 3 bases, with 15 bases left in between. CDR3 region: CASMDGRGDYGYTF. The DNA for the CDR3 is TGCGCCAGCATGGATGGACGAGGTGACTATGGCTACACCTTC.

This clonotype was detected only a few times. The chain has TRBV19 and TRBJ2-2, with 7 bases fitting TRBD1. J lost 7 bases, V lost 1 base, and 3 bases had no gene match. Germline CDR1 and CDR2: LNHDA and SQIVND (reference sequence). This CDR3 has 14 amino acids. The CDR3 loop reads CASSIATGDGELFF. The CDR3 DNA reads TGTGCCAGTAGTATAGCCACAGGGGACGGGGAGCTGTTTTTT.

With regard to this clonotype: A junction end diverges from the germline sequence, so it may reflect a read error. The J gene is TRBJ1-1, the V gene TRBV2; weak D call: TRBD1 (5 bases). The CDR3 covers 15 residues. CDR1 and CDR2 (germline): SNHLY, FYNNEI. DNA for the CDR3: TGCGCCAGCAGCCAAGATGGGGCGGGGGGCACTGAAGCTTTCTTT. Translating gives CASSQDGAGGTEAFF.

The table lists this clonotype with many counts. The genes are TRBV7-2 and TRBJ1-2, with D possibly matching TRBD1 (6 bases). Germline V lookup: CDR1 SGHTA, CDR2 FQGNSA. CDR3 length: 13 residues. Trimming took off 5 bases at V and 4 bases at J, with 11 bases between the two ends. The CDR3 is CASSHMDSYGYTF. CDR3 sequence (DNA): TGTGCCAGCAGCCATATGGACAGCTATGGCTACACCTTC. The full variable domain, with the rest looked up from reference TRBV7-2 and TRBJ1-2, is GAGVSQSPSNKVTEKGKDVELRCDPISGHTALYWYRQSLGQGLEFLIYFQGNSAPDKSGLPSDRFSAERTGGSVSTLTIQRTQQEDSAVYLCASSHMDSYGYTFGSGTRLTVV.

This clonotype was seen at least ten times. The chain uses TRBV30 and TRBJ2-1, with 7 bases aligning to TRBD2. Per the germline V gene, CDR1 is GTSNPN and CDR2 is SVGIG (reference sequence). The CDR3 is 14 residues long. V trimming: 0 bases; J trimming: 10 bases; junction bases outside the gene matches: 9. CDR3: CAWSVLAGAGEQFF. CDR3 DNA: TGTGCCTGGAGTGTACTTGCGGGAGCCGGGGAGCAGTTCTTC. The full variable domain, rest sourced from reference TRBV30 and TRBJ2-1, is SQTIHQWPATLVQPVGSPLSLECTVEGTSNPNLYWYRQAAGRGLQLLFYSVGIGQISSEVPQNLSASRPQDRQFILSSKKLLLSDSGFYLCAWSVLAGAGEQFFGPGTRLTVL.

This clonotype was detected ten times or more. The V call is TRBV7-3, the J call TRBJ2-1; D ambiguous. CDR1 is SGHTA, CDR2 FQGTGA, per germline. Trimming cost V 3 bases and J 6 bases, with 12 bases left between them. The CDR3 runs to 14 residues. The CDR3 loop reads CASSFEPASNEQFF. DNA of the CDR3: TGTGCCAGCAGCTTCGAACCAGCTAGCAATGAGCAGTTCTTC.

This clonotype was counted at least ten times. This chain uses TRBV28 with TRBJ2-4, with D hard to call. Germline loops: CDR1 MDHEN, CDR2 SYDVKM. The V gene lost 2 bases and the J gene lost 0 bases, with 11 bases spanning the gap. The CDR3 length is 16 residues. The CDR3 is CASSLVGERAKNIQYF. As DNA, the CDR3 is TGTGCCAGCAGTTTAGTCGGTGAGCGAGCCAAAAACATTCAGTACTTC.

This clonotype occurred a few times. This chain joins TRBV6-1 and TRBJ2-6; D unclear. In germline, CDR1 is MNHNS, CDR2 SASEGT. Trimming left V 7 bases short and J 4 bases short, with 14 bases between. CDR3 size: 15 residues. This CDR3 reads CASNHNFAGANVLTF. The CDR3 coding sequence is TGTGCCAGCAACCATAATTTCGCGGGGGCCAACGTCCTGACTTTC.

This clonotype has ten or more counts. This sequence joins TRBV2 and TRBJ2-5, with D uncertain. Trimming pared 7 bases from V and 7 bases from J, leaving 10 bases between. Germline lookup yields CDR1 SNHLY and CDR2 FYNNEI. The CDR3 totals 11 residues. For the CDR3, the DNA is TGTGCCAGCATGCCGGGTGGGACCCAGTACTTC. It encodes CASMPGGTQYF.